This T cell receptor (beta chain) emerged from a study of blood T cell repertoires in COVID-19 (dated by TCRdb to 2020 to 2022). Broadly, across the study: Samples covering the acute and convalescent phases of COVID-19 were provided by collaborators in the United States, Italy and Spain. The material from the prospective study consisted of cDNA or gDNA derived from T cells, B-cell-depleted T cells, or PBMCs. Subjects who had been exposed to COVID-19, were actively infected with it, or had recovered from it provided the deeply sampled blood TCRbeta repertoires that made up the dataset. The repertoires were made available in a free public database intended to serve as a resource for research on the immune response to SARS-CoV-2. Samples came from the ongoing ImmuneRACE study (first 160 participants) plus 1,254 subjects from 6 global collaborators. The sample metadata nearly always contained a de-identified subject ID, COVID-19 status, age in years and sex. Where available, HLA class I and class II types were obtained from metadata supplied by the sample provider rather than from assay-based typing.

The collaborating institutions used their own protocols to collect whole blood in K2EDTA tubes. Collaborator samples were shipped for TCRbeta analysis as frozen whole blood, isolated PBMCs, or DNA extracted from either sample type. Broader findings and caveats from the paper: The quantity of clinical and demographic metadata differed by source and by participant and was supplied without curation.

The CDR3 runs 16 residues from the cysteine to the phenylalanine. The only DNA kept is the CDR3, 48 bases in frame from the first base. The V end gives up 0 bases and the J end 5 bases, leaving 7 bases in the junction not matched to a gene. As encoded in the germline V gene, CDR1 is SGDLS while CDR2 is YYNGEE. Details on this clone: Its antigen is not yet known. Base quality data are lacking; no much larger clone is found one base away.

TCRbeta CDR3 regions were amplified from genomic DNA by means of the immunoSEQ Assay, a bias-controlled multiplex PCR. On the authors' methods: The number of nucleated cells in each sample was estimated by amplification of reference gene primers within the assay. To quantify the absolute abundance of each unique TCRbeta CDR3 rearrangement, sequence reads were collapsed and filtered. For each sample, productive Simpson clonality was calculated as the square root of Simpson's diversity index across productive rearrangements. Drawn from immuneACCESS, this table holds only the in-frame rearrangements with V and J called that TCRdb kept. Clones are partly lost; checked studies trace under half to an unresolved V gene and leave the rest unexplained. V and J calls and clone size are copied from that table; D and trimming were computed from the DNA. The sample yields roughly 250,000 clones; approximately 80% were counted once. The ten largest clonotypes hold around 3% of the sample.

The sequenced material came from peripheral blood. The rearrangement joined TRBV9 to TRBJ1-4; a stretch of 7 junction bases matches TRBD1. This clonotype originated in a woman aged 60-75 years with active or convalescent COVID-19. The bases read TGTGCCAGCAGCGTAGCTGGGGACAGAAGGAATGAAAAACTGTTTTTT. This sequence encodes CASSVAGDRRNEKLFF.